The rows below give T cell receptor beta chains drawn from one sample of a study of blood T cell repertoires in COVID-19. Only in-frame clones appear in the TCRdb table, and some are missing; sequencing was by immunoSEQ multiplex PCR. The table has 150,000 to 200,000 clones, more than 70% seen once; the top ten hold 2.5% to 3%. Sequenced material: peripheral blood. These receptors all come from a woman at least 80 years old with active or convalescent COVID-19. Both conserved end residues are part of each CDR3. Fields, in order: V gene, J gene, clone size, D gene, CDR3 protein, CDR3 DNA. The D gene is left open where the match is weak. Size is stated for part of the rows, as once, few or many counts, or as a class when the clone is expanded.

V gene: TRBV7-8; J gene: TRBJ2-5; clone size: once; D gene: TRBD2; CDR3 protein: CASSGGPRASGGSQETQYF; CDR3 DNA: TGTGCCAGCAGCGGAGGGCCGAGGGCTAGCGGGGGCTCACAAGAGACCCAGTACTTC
V gene: TRBV9; J gene: TRBJ1-3; clone size: -; D gene: -; CDR3 protein: CASSGLGPGDTIYF; CDR3 DNA: TGTGCCAGCAGCGGGCTAGGCCCCGGAGACACCATATATTTT
V gene: TRBV4-2; J gene: TRBJ2-3; clone size: -; D gene: TRBD2; CDR3 protein: CASSQDPGLAADTQYF; CDR3 DNA: TGTGCCAGCAGCCAAGATCCCGGACTAGCCGCAGATACGCAGTATTTT
V gene: TRBV28; J gene: TRBJ1-4; clone size: -; D gene: -; CDR3 protein: CASSFPWTAPDLTNEKLFF; CDR3 DNA: TGTGCCAGCAGTTTCCCCTGGACAGCGCCCGATTTAACTAATGAAAAACTGTTTTTT
V gene: TRBV5-1; J gene: TRBJ1-5; clone size: -; D gene: TRBD1; CDR3 protein: CASSPSQGAVGNQPQHF; CDR3 DNA: TGCGCCAGCAGCCCATCCCAGGGGGCGGTGGGCAATCAGCCCCAGCATTTT
V gene: TRBV19; J gene: TRBJ1-5; clone size: -; D gene: -; CDR3 protein: CASSIGGDYNQPQHF; CDR3 DNA: TGTGCCAGTAGTATCGGGGGTGATTACAATCAGCCCCAGCATTTT
V gene: TRBV10-3; J gene: TRBJ1-2; clone size: few; D gene: TRBD1; CDR3 protein: CAISTGQGLGGYTF; CDR3 DNA: TGTGCCATCAGTACGGGACAGGGGCTCGGTGGCTACACCTTC
V gene: TRBV28; J gene: TRBJ1-1; clone size: -; D gene: -; CDR3 protein: CASSLDSEAFF; CDR3 DNA: TGTGCCAGCAGTTTAGACAGTGAAGCTTTCTTT
V gene: TRBV2; J gene: TRBJ2-1; clone size: -; D gene: -; CDR3 protein: CASSEGARGRDKQFF; CDR3 DNA: TGTGCCAGCAGTGAAGGGGCCAGGGGCCGGGATAAGCAGTTCTTC
V gene: TRBV28; J gene: TRBJ1-1; clone size: -; D gene: -; CDR3 protein: CASSFMRTEAFF; CDR3 DNA: TGTGCCAGCAGTTTTATGAGGACTGAAGCTTTCTTT
V gene: TRBV5-1; J gene: TRBJ1-1; clone size: -; D gene: TRBD1; CDR3 protein: CASGDRGPDTEAFF; CDR3 DNA: TGCGCCAGCGGAGACAGGGGGCCGGACACTGAAGCTTTCTTT
V gene: TRBV6-5; J gene: TRBJ1-4; clone size: -; D gene: -; CDR3 protein: CASRSSNAEKLFF; CDR3 DNA: TGTGCCAGCAGATCCTCTAATGCTGAAAAACTGTTTTTT
V gene: TRBV5-1; J gene: TRBJ2-5; clone size: -; D gene: TRBD1; CDR3 protein: CASSLLGTAETQYF; CDR3 DNA: TGCGCCAGCAGCTTGCTCGGGACAGCAGAGACCCAGTACTTC
V gene: TRBV7-9; J gene: TRBJ1-3; clone size: -; D gene: TRBD1; CDR3 protein: CASRQAPGQGASGNTIYF; CDR3 DNA: TGTGCCAGCAGGCAAGCACCGGGACAGGGGGCTTCTGGAAACACCATATATTTT
V gene: TRBV9; J gene: TRBJ2-3; clone size: -; D gene: -; CDR3 protein: CASSSRGGGRGTDTQYF; CDR3 DNA: TGTGCCAGCAGCTCAAGAGGAGGAGGAAGAGGCACAGATACGCAGTATTTT
V gene: TRBV28; J gene: TRBJ1-2; clone size: -; D gene: TRBD1; CDR3 protein: CASSFSGQAYGYTF; CDR3 DNA: TGTGCCAGCAGTTTCTCCGGACAGGCGTATGGCTACACCTTC